Listed below are T cell receptor beta chains from one sample, sequenced in a study of T cell repertoires in cytomegalovirus infection. Their cognate antigens are unknown. TCRdb re-called the reads with MiXCR, one entry per CDR3 protein. The table lists 750,000 to 900,000 distinct CDR3 sequences, roughly 28% of them singletons. Here the sequenced sample was cultured CD8+ T cells from PBMCs, taken from culture after CMV antigen stimulation. These receptors were collected from a human donor in good health (CMV status not recorded). Some clones in this sample may be carry-over from other donors' samples. CDR3s include the opening cysteine and the closing phenylalanine or tryptophan. The D gene is left open where the match is weak. A row's size may be missing; if present it is once, few, many or a size class.

D,J,size,V,DNA,CDR3
NA,TRBJ2-5,NA,TRBV7-2,TGTGCCAGCAGCTTAGCAGGGCGTCACCAAGAGACCCAGTACTTC,CASSLAGRHQETQYF
NA,TRBJ2-7,many,TRBV6-5,TGTGCCAGCAGTTACTCAGGGTCCGAGCAGTACTTC,CASSYSGSEQYF
NA,TRBJ2-1,many,TRBV7-9,TGTGCCAGCAGCTCCGCCGGCTCCCTCTACAATGAGCAGTTCTTC,CASSSAGSLYNEQFF
TRBD2,TRBJ2-3,NA,TRBV9,TGTGCCAGCAGCTTCCAAAGCGGGGGCGGTGCAGATACGCAGTATTTT,CASSFQSGGGADTQYF
NA,TRBJ2-1,NA,TRBV5-6,TGTGCCAGCAGTCGTGCAGGGGGGTATAATGAGCAGTTCTTC,CASSRAGGYNEQFF
NA,TRBJ1-6,NA,TRBV5-1,TGCGCCAGCAGCTTGCAGGGCGTGGGCTCCTATAATTCACCCCTCCACTTT,CASSLQGVGSYNSPLHF
NA,TRBJ1-1,NA,TRBV10-3,TGTGCCATCAGGATAACAGGGCGTAGCACTGAAGCTTTCTTT,CAIRITGRSTEAFF
TRBD2,TRBJ2-2,NA,TRBV15,TGTGCCACCAGCAGAATAGCGGGGGGGCAAGGCGGGGAGCTGTTTTTT,CATSRIAGGQGGELFF
TRBD1,TRBJ2-1,few,TRBV19,TGTGCCAGTAGCACAGGGGACAATGAGCAGTTCTTC,CASSTGDNEQFF
NA,TRBJ2-5,NA,TRBV2,TGTGCCAGCAGTGAGATCCAGGCTAAAGAGACCCAGTACTTC,CASSEIQAKETQYF
NA,TRBJ1-1,once,TRBV7-9,TGTGCCAGCAGCCCCCGTGTAGGAGACAACACTGAAGCTTTCTTT,CASSPRVGDNTEAFF
NA,TRBJ2-1,few,TRBV27,TGTGCCAGCAGTCCTTATAAGGGTGGGTCGGGACAGTTCTTC,CASSPYKGGSGQFF
TRBD1,TRBJ1-2,NA,TRBV27,TGTGCCAGCAGTTTACGACAGGGGTTCTATGGCTACACCTTC,CASSLRQGFYGYTF
NA,TRBJ1-1,NA,TRBV6-8,TGTGCCAGCAGCTCACAATTGAACACTGAAGCTTTCTTT,CASSSQLNTEAFF
NA,TRBJ2-1,few,TRBV2,TGTGCCAGCAGGGCCCGGGACCGCAACAATGAGCAGTTCTTC,CASRARDRNNEQFF
NA,TRBJ1-6,NA,TRBV27,TGTGCCAGCACCCTCGGCTATAATTCACCCCTCCACTTT,CASTLGYNSPLHF
NA,TRBJ1-2,NA,TRBV5-1,TGCGCCAGCAGCTTGGATTTTCCAGGGGCGGTGGCTAACTATGGCTACACCTTC,CASSLDFPGAVANYGYTF
NA,TRBJ1-6,NA,TRBV27,TGTGCCAGCAGTTTAGGGCAGGGTCCACCCCTCCACTTT,CASSLGQGPPLHF
NA,TRBJ2-3,few,TRBV7-6,TGTGCCAGCAGCTCCCGGGACGCCATAGATACGCAGTATTTT,CASSSRDAIDTQYF
NA,TRBJ2-7,NA,TRBV6-5,TGTGCCAGCAGTTACTCATCGGCCACCTACGAGCAGTACTTC,CASSYSSATYEQYF
NA,TRBJ2-1,few,TRBV5-8,TGTGCCAGCAGCTTGGAGCAGCCAACGAATGAGCAGTTCTTC,CASSLEQPTNEQFF
NA,TRBJ1-5,NA,TRBV19,TGTGCCAGTAGTATAGCGGTAAGCTACGGCAATCAGCCCCAGCATTTT,CASSIAVSYGNQPQHF
NA,TRBJ1-4,NA,TRBV28,TGTGCCAGCAGTATACGGAATTGGAGTGAAAAACTGTTTTTT,CASSIRNWSEKLFF
NA,TRBJ2-3,many,TRBV2,TGTGCCAGCAGTCCCCCCTTCACAGATACGCAGTATTTT,CASSPPFTDTQYF
NA,TRBJ2-1,NA,TRBV7-9,TGTGCCACCCTCTTAAACGGGCAGTTCTTC,CATLLNGQFF
NA,TRBJ1-2,many,TRBV7-2,TGTGCCAGCAGCCCAGTGCAGGGTGGCTACACCTTC,CASSPVQGGYTF
NA,TRBJ2-5,many,TRBV6-1,TGTGCCTTGGCACGATGGGGGGCGCCGGGGGAGACCCAGTACTTC,CALARWGAPGETQYF
TRBD1,TRBJ1-3,many,TRBV4-1,TGCGCCAGCAGCCAAGATCGTGACAGGGGATACACCATATATTTT,CASSQDRDRGYTIYF
NA,TRBJ1-1,NA,TRBV6-8,TGTGCCAGCACTCAGACACCTAACACTGAAGCTTTCTTT,CASTQTPNTEAFF
NA,TRBJ2-2,NA,TRBV28,TGTGCCTGCAACCGGGACACGCAAAACACCGGGGAGCTGTTTTTT,CACNRDTQNTGELFF
TRBD1,TRBJ1-6,few,TRBV28,TGTGCCAGCAGATGGGACAGGGGAAGAAGTTCACCCCTCCACTTT,CASRWDRGRSSPLHF
NA,TRBJ1-5,NA,TRBV7-8,TGTGCCAGCAGCTTAGGGACGAGGGACCAGCCCCAGCATTTT,CASSLGTRDQPQHF
TRBD2,TRBJ2-3,few,TRBV7-6,TGTGCCAGCAGCTTCCAGCGGGGGGGCCGTACCACAGATACGCAGTATTTT,CASSFQRGGRTTDTQYF
NA,TRBJ2-2,many,TRBV7-9,TGTGCCAGCAGACCCGACAGGTCCCCCGGGGAGCTGTTTTTT,CASRPDRSPGELFF
NA,TRBJ1-5,NA,TRBV28,TGTGCCAGCAGTTTAGGAGGGAACGGAAATCAGCCCCAGCATTTT,CASSLGGNGNQPQHF
NA,TRBJ2-2,few,TRBV6-1,TGTGCCAGCAGTTATGACACCCCGAACACCGGGGAGCTGTTTTTT,CASSYDTPNTGELFF
NA,TRBJ1-2,few,TRBV12-3/TRBV12-4,TGTGCCAGCAGCCCCGTCTCCTCTGGCTACACCTTC,CASSPVSSGYTF
TRBD2,TRBJ2-1,NA,TRBV5-5,TGTGCCAGCAGCCCGGAGGGGGTCGCGGGGGGGGAGCAGTTCTTC,CASSPEGVAGGEQFF
NA,TRBJ1-2,NA,TRBV28,TGTGCCAGCAGTTTACTACCCTCCGGCGTTAACTATGGCTACACCTTC,CASSLLPSGVNYGYTF
TRBD1,TRBJ2-3,NA,TRBV12-5,TGTGCTAGTGGTTCGGACAGGAAAACAGATACGCAGTATTTT,CASGSDRKTDTQYF
TRBD2,TRBJ2-3,many,TRBV6-6,TGTGCCAGCAGTTACTCGGCGGGGGGGACAGATACGCAGTATTTT,CASSYSAGGTDTQYF
TRBD1,TRBJ2-7,few,TRBV7-9,TGTGCCAGCAGCCCCTCTGGGGGACAGGAGACCTACGAGCAGTACTTC,CASSPSGGQETYEQYF
NA,TRBJ1-5,few,TRBV15,TGTGCCACCAGCAGAGATCGGGTCAGGGGCAATCAGCCCCAGCATTTT,CATSRDRVRGNQPQHF
TRBD1,TRBJ2-1,NA,TRBV7-6,TGTGCCAGCAGCCACGGACAGGACAATGAGCAGTTCTTC,CASSHGQDNEQFF
NA,TRBJ2-1,NA,TRBV4-1,TGCGCCAGCAGCCCTGATGGAGTGAGTTACAATGAGCAGTTCTTC,CASSPDGVSYNEQFF
NA,TRBJ2-2,few,TRBV12-3/TRBV12-4,TGTGCCAGCAGTCCTTTCCGGGGTGGTGCCGGGGAGCTGTTTTTT,CASSPFRGGAGELFF
NA,TRBJ2-5,NA,TRBV9,TGTGCCAGCTCTCGAGGAACCGGACTTACGCAGACCCAGTACTTC,CASSRGTGLTQTQYF
NA,TRBJ1-1,NA,TRBV4-1,TGCGCCAGCAGCCAAGATAGGTCAGGGTATGGGAACACTGAAGCTTTCTTT,CASSQDRSGYGNTEAFF
NA,TRBJ1-2,NA,TRBV27,TGTGCCAGCAGTTTATCGTGGGGCAGGGTGGATGGCTACACCTTC,CASSLSWGRVDGYTF
NA,TRBJ1-2,few,TRBV10-3,TGTGCCATCAGTGAGTCGATCCCCGGGACGAGGACCTATGGCTACACCTTC,CAISESIPGTRTYGYTF